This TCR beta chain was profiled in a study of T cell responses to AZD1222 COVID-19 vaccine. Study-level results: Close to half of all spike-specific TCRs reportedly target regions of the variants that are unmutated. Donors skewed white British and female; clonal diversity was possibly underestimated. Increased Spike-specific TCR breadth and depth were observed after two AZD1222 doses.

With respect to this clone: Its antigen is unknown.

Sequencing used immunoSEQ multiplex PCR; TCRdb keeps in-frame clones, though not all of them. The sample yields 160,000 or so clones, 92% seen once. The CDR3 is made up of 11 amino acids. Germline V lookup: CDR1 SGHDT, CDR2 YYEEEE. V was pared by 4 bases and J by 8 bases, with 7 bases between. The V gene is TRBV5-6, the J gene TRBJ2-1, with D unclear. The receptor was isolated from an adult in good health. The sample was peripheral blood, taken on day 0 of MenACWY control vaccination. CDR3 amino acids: CASSRFDEQFF. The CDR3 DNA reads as TGTGCCAGCAGCCGCTTCGATGAGCAGTTCTTC.